Shown below are 23 T cell receptor beta chains from a single sample sequenced in a study of cytomegalovirus exposure and HLA in healthy donors. Vbeta (60) and Jbeta (13) primers were used in the PCR. TCRdb keeps only in-frame clones here, not all; method: immunoSEQ multiplex PCR. The data show around 130,000 clones, approximately 75% seen once. Material for sequencing was PBMCs. The receptors originated from a woman in her thirties or forties in good health and CMV-seropositive.

The chain recombines TRBV29-1 with TRBJ2-5; possible D gene TRBD1, 6 bases. Matching the DNA end better, TRBJ2-7 makes the J call doubtful. Germline CDR1 is SQVTM and CDR2 is ANQGSEA. This CDR3 has 14 amino acids. The CDR3 nucleotides are TGCAGCGTTGAAGGGTGGCAGGGGTCCTACGAGCAGTACTTC. Amino acid sequence: CSVEGWQGSYEQYF.

V and J are TRBV21-1 and TRBJ2-3; TRBD2 reflects the table's D call only, with no check against the DNA. TRBV21-1 is described as a pseudogene. The CDR3 contains 16 residues. This CDR3 is CASSNETGPKADTQYF. CDR3 sequence (DNA): TGTGCCAGCAGCAACGAAACGGGTCCCAAGGCAGATACGCAGTATTTT.

The chain links TRBV4-3 to TRBJ2-7; 7 nucleotides match TRBD1. The CDR3 runs 17 residues. V was pared by 0 bases and J by 4 bases, with 12 bases of the junction left unmatched. The germline V gene has CDR1 LGHNA and CDR2 YSLEER. CDR3 bases: TGCGCCAGCAGCCAAGAGCTTAGAGTCGACAGGGTGTACGAGCAGTACTTC. Residues: CASSQELRVDRVYEQYF.

The CDR3 reads CASSRGGSVSYEQYF. CDR3 coding DNA: TGTGCCAGCAGCCGCGGGGGCTCAGTCTCCTACGAGCAGTACTTC. V is TRBV7-6 and J is TRBJ2-7, with D possibly matching TRBD2 (7 bases). V dropped 5 bases and J dropped 0 bases, with 14 bases sitting between them. The germline V gene encodes CDR1 SGHVS and CDR2 FNYEAQ. The CDR3 sequence is 15 residues long.

The V and J genes are TRBV6-5 and TRBJ1-2; no clear D gene. The CDR3 runs 13 residues. Germline-derived CDR1 and CDR2 are MNHEY and SVGAGI. V was pared by 2 bases and J by 4 bases, with 8 bases between. CDR3 DNA sequence: TGTGCCAGCAGTTACACAACAGTCTATGGCTACACCTTC. Residues: CASSYTTVYGYTF.

The genes are TRBV9 and TRBJ2-7; 8 nucleotides match TRBD2. Germline V CDR1 and CDR2: SGDLS, YYNGEE. J was trimmed by 2 bases and V by 3 bases; bases with no gene match: 4. The CDR3 covers 14 residues. The CDR3 sequence: CASSGGLGAYEQYF. The CDR3 nucleotides are TGTGCCAGCAGCGGGGGACTAGGGGCCTACGAGCAGTACTTC.

The chain couples TRBV9 to TRBJ2-5; the match to TRBD2 covers 8 bases. CDR3 size: 13 residues. The J segment lost 2 bases and the V segment lost 7 bases, leaving 4 bases of the junction unmatched. Germline V gene lookup returns CDR1 SGDLS and CDR2 YYNGEE. The CDR3 DNA reads TGTGCCAGCGCTGGACTAGCACAAGAGACCCAGTACTTC. Translating gives CASAGLAQETQYF.

J is TRBJ2-7 and V is TRBV27; D is possibly TRBD2 (5 bases). The germline V gene encodes CDR1 MNHEY and CDR2 SMNVEV (reference sequence). The CDR3 runs to 16 residues. V dropped 1 base and J dropped 0 bases, with 13 bases sitting between them. The CDR3 sequence: CASSLFGVYPSYEQYF. The CDR3, as DNA: TGTGCCAGCAGTTTATTCGGGGTCTACCCCTCCTACGAGCAGTACTTC.

This chain uses TRBV7-6 with TRBJ2-7; 8 bases agree with TRBD1. The junction had 7 bases not matched to a gene; V was cut back by 0 bases and J by 0 bases. Germline loops: CDR1 SGHVS, CDR2 FNYEAQ. This CDR3 contains 17 residues. CDR3 sequence reads: CASSLAQDRATSYEQYF. CDR3 nucleotide sequence: TGTGCCAGCAGCTTAGCCCAGGACAGGGCGACCTCCTACGAGCAGTACTTC.

This clone was detected only a few times. V and J are TRBV2 and TRBJ2-2, with D possibly matching TRBD2 (5 bases). Trimming removed 6 bases from V and 6 bases from J, with 17 bases in between. The CDR3 is 15 amino acids. Germline V gene data show CDR1 as SNHLY and CDR2 as FYNNEI. As DNA, the CDR3 is TGTGCCAGCAGGACTACAGCCTCTAGCTCCGGGGAGCTGTTTTTT. The encoded protein is CASRTTASSSGELFF. Full variable domain (rest looked up from reference TRBV2 and TRBJ2-2): EPEVTQTPSHQVTQMGQEVILRCVPISNHLYFYWYRQILGQKVEFLVSFYNNEISEKSEIFDDQFSVERPDGSNFTLKIRSTKLEDSAMYFCASRTTASSSGELFFGEGSRLTVL.

The table lists this clone with a few counts. The rearrangement uses TRBV6-5 and TRBJ1-1; 10 bases are a match to TRBD1. V dropped 5 bases and J dropped 1; count of bases not matched to a gene: 1. This CDR3 spans 14 amino acids. CDR1 MNHEY and CDR2 SVGAGI come from the germline V gene. CDR3 bases: TGTGCCAGCAGTGGGACAGGGGAGAACACTGAAGCTTTCTTT. Residues: CASSGTGENTEAFF.

The rearrangement links TRBV5-6 to TRBJ2-1, with 11 bases aligning to TRBD2. The CDR3 sequence is 14 residues long. The V segment lost 4 bases and the J segment 15 bases; nucleotides outside the gene matches: 12. Germline lookup yields CDR1 SGHDT and CDR2 YYEEEE. CDR3 protein: CASSRPLAGGLTFF. CDR3 nucleotide sequence: TGTGCCAGCAGCCGCCCCTTAGCGGGGGGGCTGACGTTCTTC.

This clone was found a few times. The rearrangement joins TRBV19 to TRBJ1-2; D unclear. Germline V gives CDR1 LNHDA, CDR2 SQIVND (reference sequence). The V end was cut by 4 bases, the J end by 5 bases, with 11 bases between. CDR3 length equals 13 residues. The CDR3 protein is CASSTALEYGYTF. CDR3 DNA: TGTGCCAGTAGTACCGCCCTAGAGTATGGCTACACCTTC.

The chain couples TRBV7-9 to TRBJ1-1, with TRBD1 as a possible D gene (6 bases). CDR1 and CDR2 from the germline V gene are SEHNR and FQNEAQ (reference sequence). Trimming cost V 7 bases and J 5 bases, with 17 bases left between them. This CDR3 has 14 residues. In DNA form, the CDR3 reads TGTGCCAGCACAAAGGAGGGGGGGGAGACTGAAGCTTTCTTT. This translates into CASTKEGGETEAFF.

The rearrangement uses TRBV27 and TRBJ1-5; TRBD1 matches at 10 bases. In germline, CDR1 is MNHEY, CDR2 SMNVEV (reference sequence). The CDR3 runs to 15 residues. The V gene end was trimmed by 6 bases and the J gene end by 3 bases; junction bases not matched to a gene: 5. The CDR3: CASRPGQGYNQPQHF. CDR3 bases: TGTGCCAGCAGGCCGGGACAGGGGTACAATCAGCCCCAGCATTTT.

CDR3 amino acids: CAINRGYNEQFF. The CDR3 DNA follows: TGTGCCATCAACCGGGGATACAATGAGCAGTTCTTC. V usage is TRBV10-3 and J usage is TRBJ2-1, with D perhaps matching TRBD2 (5 bases). Germline V gene sequence: CDR1 ENHRY, CDR2 SYGVKD. CDR3 length: 12 amino acids. The V end was cut by 7 bases, the J end by 4 bases, with 8 bases between.

The chain couples TRBV2 to TRBJ2-2; D remains unclear. Between the trimmed V and J ends, which lost 5 bases and 7 bases, there was a span of 8 bases. In germline, CDR1 is SNHLY, CDR2 FYNNEI. CDR3 size: 12 residues. The CDR3 region is CASSLRVGELFF. The CDR3 nucleotides read TGTGCCAGCAGTCTGAGAGTCGGGGAGCTGTTTTTT. Based on the CDR3 plus reference TRBV2 and TRBJ2-2, the full variable domain is EPEVTQTPSHQVTQMGQEVILRCVPISNHLYFYWYRQILGQKVEFLVSFYNNEISEKSEIFDDQFSVERPDGSNFTLKIRSTKLEDSAMYFCASSLRVGELFFGEGSRLTVL.

The CDR3 DNA reads TGTGCCAGTCAGGCCCAAGAGACCCAGTACTTC. Its translation: CASQAQETQYF. This chain links TRBV7-2 with TRBJ2-5; D gene ambiguous. The CDR3 has 11 amino acids. The V end lost 9 bases, the J end lost 1 base, and 6 bases lay between the germline ends. Germline-derived CDR1 and CDR2 are SGHTA and FQGNSA.

The chain carries TRBV6-5 and TRBJ1-1; the D gene is possibly TRBD1 (6 bases). Trimming removed 0 bases from V and 4 bases from J, with 9 bases in between. This CDR3 is built from 14 residues. Germline-derived CDR1 and CDR2 are MNHEY and SVGAGI. CDR3 sequence reads: CASSYSQGTTEAFF. In DNA form, the CDR3 reads TGTGCCAGCAGTTACTCACAGGGCACCACTGAAGCTTTCTTT.

The genes are TRBV7-9 and TRBJ2-7; 7 nucleotides align to TRBD2. The germline V gene encodes CDR1 SEHNR and CDR2 FQNEAQ (reference sequence). CDR3 length: 12 residues. V lost 6 bases to trimming and J lost 6 bases; unmatched junction nucleotides: 5. CDR3 DNA: TGTGCCAGCAGTTTTACGGGGGGCGAGCAGTACTTC. It yields the protein CASSFTGGEQYF.

The chain carries TRBV19 and TRBJ2-4; 9 nucleotides agree with TRBD1. CDR1 and CDR2 from the germline V gene are LNHDA and SQIVND (reference sequence). Trimming cost V 7 bases and J 4 bases; bases outside gene matches: 11. The CDR3 contains 16 residues. The CDR3 bases are TGTGCCAGTACCGGAGGGGCCGGGACAGGGAAAAACATTCAGTACTTC. It specifies CASTGGAGTGKNIQYF.

Details on this clone: Distinct nucleotide sequences in the sample also encode this CDR3. The rearrangement joins TRBV7-2 to TRBJ2-7, with 12 bases lining up with TRBD1. Looked up from germline, CDR1 is SGHTA and CDR2 is FQGNSA. This CDR3 spans 15 amino acids. The J segment lost 4 bases and the V segment lost 3 bases, leaving 4 bases of the junction unmatched. In nucleotides, the CDR3 is TGTGCCAGCAGCTTGGGGACAGGGGGCGGATACGAGCAGTACTTC. It is translated as CASSLGTGGGYEQYF.

V and J are TRBV5-6 and TRBJ2-7; 7 bases are shared with TRBD1. J gave up 3 bases and V 4 bases, and 10 bases lay outside the gene matches. Germline V gives CDR1 SGHDT, CDR2 YYEEEE. The length of the CDR3 is 15 residues. The DNA of the CDR3 is TGTGCCAGCAGCAGACAGGGAAATCGTTACTACGAGCAGTACTTC. It encodes CASSRQGNRYYEQYF.